These 20 T cell receptor beta chains originate from one sample sequenced in a study of shared clonotypes between healthy human individuals. Naive CD8 cells were CD45RO-negative, positively selected for CCR7, excluding terminally differentiated effector memory CD45RA+ cells. TCRdb's table, derived via immunoSEQ multiplex PCR, lists solely in-frame clones and lacks some. The sample comprises around 1.9 million clones, just under 95% of which are singletons, and over 1.5% rests with the top ten. The sample comprised naive CD8+ T cells from PBMCs. The source is a man younger than 35 in good health. Some clones in this sample may be carry-over from other donors' samples.

Remarks on this clone: This same CDR3 is encoded by further DNA sequences in the sample. The chain links TRBV9 to TRBJ2-3; 7 bases map to TRBD2. This CDR3 spans 15 amino acids. Germline assignment: CDR1 SGDLS and CDR2 YYNGEE. V lost 0 bases to trimming and J lost 2 bases; unmatched junction nucleotides: 3. This chain's CDR3 is CASSVEGRVTDTQYF. The CDR3 DNA reads as TGTGCCAGCAGCGTAGAGGGGAGGGTCACAGATACGCAGTATTTT.

The J gene is TRBJ1-2, the V gene TRBV6-6, with D perhaps matching TRBD1 (5 bases). The germline gives CDR1 MNHNY, CDR2 SVGAGI (reference sequence). Deletions cut 8 bases from V and 4 bases from J, with 11 bases between. This CDR3 is 12 amino acids long. Here the CDR3 DNA reads TGTGCCAGCGGGGGGACGGTCTATGGCTACACCTTC. The encoded protein is CASGGTVYGYTF.

CDR3 bases: TGTGCCAGCAGCGTAGTGTCGTCTAGCGGGAACTACAATGAGCAGTTCTTC. It translates to CASSVVSSSGNYNEQFF. This rearrangement joins TRBV9 to TRBJ2-1, with TRBD2 matching 9 bases. Germline lookup yields CDR1 SGDLS and CDR2 YYNGEE. V was pared by 0 bases and J by 3 bases, with 7 bases of the junction left unmatched. The CDR3 runs 17 residues.

This rearrangement joins TRBV6-1 to TRBJ1-1; D remains ambiguous. Deletions cut 2 bases from V and 0 bases from J, with 4 bases between. This CDR3 has 13 amino acids. Per the germline V gene, CDR1 is MNHNS and CDR2 is SASEGT. The CDR3 DNA reads as TGTGCCAGCAGTGAAATGGTGAACACTGAAGCTTTCTTT. Protein product: CASSEMVNTEAFF.

V and J are TRBV15 and TRBJ2-7, with D perhaps TRBD1 (5 bases). CDR1 and CDR2 (germline): LNHNV, YYDKDF (reference sequence). The CDR3 is made up of 14 amino acids. V was shortened by 2 bases and J by 7 bases, with 15 bases between the two germline ends. This chain's CDR3 is CATSRLRAGLEQYF. The CDR3 bases are TGTGCCACCAGCAGATTAAGGGCAGGGTTAGAGCAGTACTTC. The full variable domain, completed using reference TRBV15 and TRBJ2-7, is DAMVIQNPRYQVTQFGKPVTLSCSQTLNHNVMYWYQQKSSQAPKLLFHYYDKDFNNEADTPDNFQSRRPNTSFCFLDIRSPGLGDTAMYLCATSRLRAGLEQYFGPGTRLTVT.

The CDR3 loop reads CASSQTAGELGNEQFF. CDR3 nucleotides: TGTGCCAGCAGCCAAACAGCGGGAGAACTGGGCAATGAGCAGTTCTTC. The genes are TRBV14 and TRBJ2-1; 8 nucleotides agree with TRBD2. The trim removed 2 bases at V and 6 bases at J, leaving 9 bases unmatched. The CDR3 runs to 16 residues. Germline V lookup: CDR1 SGHDN, CDR2 FVKESK.

The V and J genes are TRBV11-3 and TRBJ2-1; D assignment may be TRBD1 or TRBD2 (6 bases each). Germline V gives CDR1 SGHNT, CDR2 YENEEA. Trimming took 5 bases from V and 9 from J, leaving 23 bases between them. The CDR3 consists of 16 residues. The CDR3 DNA is TGTGCCAGCAGCCGAAGGGATTTCGGCGGAGGGGGTGAGCAGTTCTTC. Encoded protein: CASSRRDFGGGGEQFF.

V and J are TRBV2 and TRBJ2-5, with D possibly TRBD2 on 5 matching bases. The CDR3 extends over 12 amino acids. Germline V gene data show CDR1 as SNHLY and CDR2 as FYNNEI. V was cut by 6 bases and J by 13 bases, with 18 bases left in between. In DNA form, the CDR3 reads TGTGCCAGCAGAGCAGCGGACGGGGTGCCGTACTTC. Its protein is CASRAADGVPYF.

A few counts support this clone. The V gene is TRBV19, the J gene TRBJ1-2; no firm D call. Trimming took 5 bases from V and 8 from J, leaving 9 bases between them. This CDR3 contains 11 residues. In germline, CDR1 is LNHDA, CDR2 SQIVND (reference sequence). The chain's CDR3 is CASSRGPGYTF. The CDR3 DNA reads as TGTGCCAGTAGTCGTGGACCCGGCTACACCTTC.

The chain uses TRBV11-2 and TRBJ2-5, with D maybe TRBD1 (6 bases). V lost 4 bases to trimming and J lost 2 bases, with 17 bases between them. Germline V gene lookup returns CDR1 SGHAT and CDR2 FQNNGV. The CDR3 runs 16 residues. The CDR3 here is CASSSRSPGEQETQYF. The CDR3 coding sequence is TGTGCCAGCAGCTCCAGGTCTCCAGGGGAGCAAGAGACCCAGTACTTC.

The table lists this clone with a count of one. The gene calls are TRBV9 and TRBJ2-5, with 12 bases fitting TRBD2. The V segment lost 0 bases and the J segment 4 bases; nucleotides outside the gene matches: 4. CDR3 length: 16 amino acids. Germline V CDR1 and CDR2: SGDLS, YYNGEE. The CDR3 loop reads CASSVGTSGRRETQYF. The DNA for the CDR3 is TGTGCCAGCAGCGTAGGAACTAGCGGGAGGAGAGAGACCCAGTACTTC.

V usage is TRBV9 and J usage is TRBJ2-6; D call uncertain. The CDR3 length is 16 residues. The V gene's germline CDR1 is SGDLS and CDR2 YYNGEE. V was pared by 0 bases and J by 1 base, with 8 bases between. CDR3 residues: CASSVDRVSGANVLTF. CDR3 bases: TGTGCCAGCAGCGTAGATCGGGTTTCTGGGGCCAACGTCCTGACTTTC.

The rearrangement uses TRBV18 and TRBJ2-1; a weak D match, TRBD2 (5 bases). Between the trimmed V and J ends, which lost 3 bases and 6 bases, there was a span of 6 bases. The CDR3 has 12 residues. Germline V CDR1 and CDR2: KGHSH, LQKENI. This CDR3 is CASSPGLNEQFF. CDR3 nucleotides: TGTGCCAGCTCACCTGGACTCAATGAGCAGTTCTTC.

The V call is TRBV11-2, the J call TRBJ2-1; perhaps TRBD2 as D (6 bases). CDR3 length equals 16 residues. CDR1 and CDR2 (germline): SGHAT, FQNNGV. V lost 1 base, J lost 4 bases, and 14 bases lay in between. The CDR3 nucleotides read TGTGCCAGCAGCTTAGCATACGTAGCGGAGTACAATGAGCAGTTCTTC. It yields the protein CASSLAYVAEYNEQFF.

The rearrangement uses TRBV4-2 and TRBJ2-1; D is perhaps TRBD2 (5 bases). The CDR3 totals 15 residues. V shed 5 bases and J shed 8 bases, with 19 bases lying between them. CDR1 is LGHNA, CDR2 YNFKEQ, per germline. CDR3 DNA sequence: TGTGCCAGCAGCTTGATGGGGAGCTTGGTGGATGAGCAGTTCTTC. Its protein product is CASSLMGSLVDEQFF.

V is TRBV7-9 and J is TRBJ2-3; 9 bases are shared with TRBD2. CDR1 and CDR2 from the germline V gene are SEHNR and FQNEAQ (reference sequence). The CDR3 contains 15 residues. The V gene end was trimmed by 5 bases and the J gene end by 1 base; junction bases not matched to a gene: 4. The CDR3 DNA follows: TGTGCCAGCAGCGCTAGCGGGACCGGCACAGATACGCAGTATTTT. This sequence encodes CASSASGTGTDTQYF.

The V gene is TRBV7-2, the J gene TRBJ2-7; 8 nucleotides line up with TRBD2. This CDR3 has 15 amino acids. Trimming cost V 6 bases and J 1 base; bases outside gene matches: 8. The germline gives CDR1 SGHTA, CDR2 FQGNSA. Here the CDR3 DNA reads TGTGCCAGCAGGTCCCCAGCGGGGGAATCCTACGAGCAGTACTTC. Protein sequence: CASRSPAGESYEQYF.

This chain uses TRBV10-2 with TRBJ2-2, with D unresolved. The CDR3 length is 16 residues. CDR1 and CDR2 (germline): WSHSY, SAAADI. Trimming shortened V by 0 bases and J by 0 bases, and 8 bases separated the two germline ends. The CDR3 is CASSESTFANTGELFF. The CDR3 DNA follows: TGCGCCAGCAGTGAGTCGACCTTCGCGAACACCGGGGAGCTGTTTTTT.

This chain connects TRBV7-9 to TRBJ2-1; 7 bases match TRBD1. Germline CDR1 is SEHNR and CDR2 is FQNEAQ (reference sequence). This CDR3 spans 13 amino acids. The ends lost 6 bases at V and 2 bases at J; junction bases unmatched: 1. This CDR3 is CASSGTAYNEQFF. CDR3 in DNA: TGTGCCAGCAGTGGGACAGCCTACAATGAGCAGTTCTTC.

This clone was counted only a few times. In nucleotides, the CDR3 is TGTGCCAGCAGCGTAGCTACGGGGTCGGAGGGCTACACCTTC. Amino acids: CASSVATGSEGYTF. This chain uses TRBV9 with TRBJ1-2; D gene uncertain. In germline, CDR1 is SGDLS, CDR2 YYNGEE. CDR3 size: 14 residues. The germline V and J ends were trimmed by 0 bases and 8 bases, with 14 bases remaining between them.